There are many counts of the clone carrying this T cell receptor beta chain. The sample originates from a study of human T cells and chemical hapten exposure. Time point: patch test 2, 6 weeks after DPC sensitization. The treatment: therapeutic diphenylcyclopropenone sensitization with weekly scalp DPC. TCRdb re-analysed the RACE reads in MiXCR, keeping a single row per CDR3 protein. The sample carries about 40,000 distinct CDR3 sequences, less than 4% recorded once. The sample in question was whole blood, obtained in connection with sensitization to the hapten diphenylcyclopropenone (DPC). The TCR comes from a man aged 35-49 years with alopecia areata. Some clones in this sample may be carry-over from other donors' samples.

CDR3 amino acids: CASSLYQGQETQYF. In DNA, the CDR3 is TGTGCCAGCAGTTTATATCAGGGCCAAGAGACCCAGTACTTC. The J gene is TRBJ2-5, the V gene TRBV27; possible D gene TRBD1, 5 bases. Germline V lookup: CDR1 MNHEY, CDR2 SMNVEV (reference sequence). V was pared by 1 base and J by 1 base, with 7 bases between. The CDR3 is made up of 14 amino acids.